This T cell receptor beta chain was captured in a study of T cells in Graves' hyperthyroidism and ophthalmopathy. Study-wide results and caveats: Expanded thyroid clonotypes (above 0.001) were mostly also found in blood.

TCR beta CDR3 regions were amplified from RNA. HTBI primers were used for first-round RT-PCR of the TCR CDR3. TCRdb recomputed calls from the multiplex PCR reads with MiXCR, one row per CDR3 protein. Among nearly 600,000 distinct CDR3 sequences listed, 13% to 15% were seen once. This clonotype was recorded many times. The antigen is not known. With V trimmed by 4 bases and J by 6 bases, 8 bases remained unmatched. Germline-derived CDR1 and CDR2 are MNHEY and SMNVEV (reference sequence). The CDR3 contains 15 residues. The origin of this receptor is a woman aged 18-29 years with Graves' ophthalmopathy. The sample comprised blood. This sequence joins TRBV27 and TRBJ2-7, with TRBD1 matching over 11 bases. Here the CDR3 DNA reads TGTGCCAGCAGTTACTTAGGGACAGGGGGAAGCGAGCAGTACTTC. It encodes CASSYLGTGGSEQYF.